This TCR beta chain was captured by sequencing in a study of beta chain features in type 1 diabetes. Germline V gene data show CDR1 as LGHNT and CDR2 as FRNRAP. The CDR3 has 15 residues. V shed 0 bases, J shed 7 bases, and the junction held 6 bases outside the gene matches. cDNA synthesis used the whole RNA isolate, giving expressed TCRB sequences. The data were produced by immunoSEQ multiplex PCR, yet TCRdb's version contains in-frame clones alone and is incomplete. The profile shows over 150,000 clones, around 8.5% of them singletons. The clonotype comes from a man in his late teens or twenties in good health. The chain uses TRBV12-5 and TRBJ2-1; 7 bases are a match to TRBD2. What was sequenced was central memory CD4+ T cells from blood. CDR3 coding DNA: TGTGCTAGTGGTTTGGTAATTGGGGGGGTGAATGAGCAGTTCTTC. This sequence encodes CASGLVIGGVNEQFF.